The rows below give T cell receptor beta chains drawn from one sample of a study of blood T cell repertoires in COVID-19. Measured with immunoSEQ multiplex PCR; TCRdb has only the in-frame clones, and not every one. The sample consists of about 400,000 clones, about 90% of them appearing once. Sequenced input: PBMCs or T cells enriched from blood (not recorded which). These receptors were collected from a woman in her 30s who had recovered from COVID-19. CDR3s include the opening cysteine and the closing phenylalanine or tryptophan. D genes are given only for firm matches. Clone size is given for some rows only: seen once, a few or many times, or a class if the clone is expanded.

D: TRBD1
V: TRBV27
size: -
J: TRBJ2-3
CDR3: CASSLFSGTGSTDTQYF
DNA: TGTGCCAGCAGTTTATTCTCCGGGACAGGGAGCACAGATACGCAGTATTTT

D: TRBD1
V: TRBV29-1
size: -
J: TRBJ1-4
CDR3: CSGGQAWGEKLFF
DNA: TGCAGCGGCGGACAGGCTTGGGGTGAAAAACTGTTTTTT

D: -
V: TRBV6-5
size: -
J: TRBJ1-3
CDR3: CASSSRGTTGNTIYF
DNA: TGTGCCAGCAGTTCCCGGGGGACTACCGGAAACACCATATATTTT

D: TRBD2
V: TRBV5-1
size: -
J: TRBJ2-7
CDR3: CASSPGLAVSYEQYF
DNA: TGCGCCAGCAGTCCCGGACTAGCAGTCTCCTACGAGCAGTACTTC

D: TRBD1
V: TRBV5-1
size: few
J: TRBJ1-1
CDR3: CASSSRDRDGRDTEAFF
DNA: TGCGCCAGCAGCTCCCGGGACAGGGATGGGCGTGACACTGAAGCTTTCTTT

D: TRBD2
V: TRBV5-1
size: -
J: TRBJ2-3
CDR3: CASSRAPGGGTDTQYF
DNA: TGCGCCAGCAGCCGGGCCCCGGGGGGGGGTACAGATACGCAGTATTTT

D: TRBD1
V: TRBV29-1
size: -
J: TRBJ1-5
CDR3: CSVEEQGEPQHF
DNA: TGCAGCGTTGAAGAGCAGGGGGAGCCCCAGCATTTT

D: -
V: TRBV27
size: -
J: TRBJ1-2
CDR3: CASSLNGLRGYTF
DNA: TGTGCCAGCAGTTTGAACGGGTTACGTGGCTACACCTTC

D: -
V: TRBV5-1
size: -
J: TRBJ1-2
CDR3: CASSPTGSNYGYTF
DNA: TGCGCCAGCTCTCCAACAGGTTCTAACTATGGCTACACCTTC

D: TRBD1
V: TRBV6-5
size: -
J: TRBJ1-3
CDR3: CASSLDRFSGNTIYF
DNA: TGTGCCAGCAGCTTGGACAGGTTCTCTGGAAACACCATATATTTT

D: -
V: TRBV5-6
size: -
J: TRBJ1-6
CDR3: CASSWTERNSPLHF
DNA: TGTGCCAGCAGCTGGACAGAAAGGAATTCACCCCTCCACTTT

D: TRBD2
V: TRBV27
size: -
J: TRBJ2-7
CDR3: CASSLRLAGLYEQYF
DNA: TGTGCCAGCAGTTTAAGGCTAGCGGGACTCTACGAGCAGTACTTC

D: TRBD1
V: TRBV7-9
size: -
J: TRBJ2-7
CDR3: CASSHSPGTGVYEQYF
DNA: TGTGCCAGCAGCCATTCCCCCGGGACAGGGGTCTACGAGCAGTACTTC

D: -
V: TRBV7-9
size: -
J: TRBJ2-5
CDR3: CASLRGQQETQYF
DNA: TGTGCCAGCCTTAGGGGACAACAAGAGACCCAGTACTTC

D: -
V: TRBV30
size: -
J: TRBJ1-2
CDR3: CAWSVGGRAGYTF
DNA: TGTGCCTGGAGTGTGGGAGGTCGCGCCGGCTACACCTTC

D: TRBD2
V: TRBV18
size: -
J: TRBJ2-1
CDR3: CASSPRPIAGGYNEQFF
DNA: TGTGCCAGCTCACCACGACCCATAGCGGGGGGGTACAATGAGCAGTTCTTC

D: -
V: TRBV19
size: once
J: TRBJ2-3
CDR3: CASRAPTSTDTQYF
DNA: TGTGCCAGTAGAGCTCCGACTAGCACAGATACGCAGTATTTT

D: TRBD2
V: TRBV23-1
size: -
J: TRBJ2-1
CDR3: CASSQSGTSGGYNEQFF
DNA: TGCGCCAGCAGTCAATCGGGGACTAGCGGGGGATACAATGAGCAGTTCTTC

D: TRBD1
V: TRBV28
size: -
J: TRBJ1-5
CDR3: CASIPRAGGNQPQHF
DNA: TGTGCCAGCATCCCACGGGCAGGGGGCAACCAGCCCCAGCATTTT

D: -
V: TRBV7-9
size: -
J: TRBJ2-1
CDR3: CASSPSGGYNEQFF
DNA: TGTGCCAGCAGCCCTAGTGGGGGGTACAATGAGCAGTTCTTC

D: -
V: TRBV15
size: -
J: TRBJ2-3
CDR3: CATSIPGVGGNTQYF
DNA: TGTGCCACCAGCATACCGGGGGTAGGCGGGAATACGCAGTATTTT

D: -
V: TRBV27
size: -
J: TRBJ2-7
CDR3: CASSLGFSYEQYF
DNA: TGTGCCAGCAGTTTAGGCTTCTCCTACGAGCAGTACTTC

D: -
V: TRBV3-1/TRBV3-2
size: once
J: TRBJ2-7
CDR3: CASSQPGALEQYF
DNA: TGTGCCAGCAGCCAACCGGGAGCCCTCGAGCAGTACTTC

D: -
V: TRBV14
size: -
J: TRBJ1-1
CDR3: CASSTGWTEAFF
DNA: TGTGCCAGCAGCACAGGGTGGACTGAAGCTTTCTTT

D: -
V: TRBV29-1
size: -
J: TRBJ1-4
CDR3: CSVESGVLFF
DNA: TGCAGCGTTGAATCCGGGGTTCTGTTTTTT

D: TRBD2
V: TRBV18
size: -
J: TRBJ2-1
CDR3: CASSLEREFKGNEQFF
DNA: TGTGCCAGCTCACTAGAGCGGGAGTTCAAGGGGAATGAGCAGTTCTTC

D: -
V: TRBV2
size: -
J: TRBJ1-2
CDR3: CASPRNYGYTF
DNA: TGTGCCAGCCCCAGGAATTATGGCTACACCTTC

D: -
V: TRBV28
size: -
J: TRBJ2-3
CDR3: CASSFGRTDTQYF
DNA: TGTGCCAGCAGTTTTGGTCGGACAGATACGCAGTATTTT

D: -
V: TRBV5-4
size: -
J: TRBJ1-1
CDR3: CASSFPTGDTEAFF
DNA: TGTGCCAGCAGCTTCCCCACGGGGGACACTGAAGCTTTCTTT

D: -
V: TRBV5-6
size: -
J: TRBJ1-1
CDR3: CASMPGDYTEAFF
DNA: TGTGCCAGCATGCCAGGGGATTACACTGAAGCTTTCTTT

D: -
V: TRBV5-5
size: few
J: TRBJ1-6
CDR3: CASSVQPNSPLHF
DNA: TGTGCCAGCAGTGTACAGCCCAATTCACCCCTCCACTTT

D: TRBD2
V: TRBV29-1
size: -
J: TRBJ2-5
CDR3: CSAKGELSTSGTRGQETQYF
DNA: TGCAGCGCGAAAGGGGAGCTGTCGACTAGCGGAACGAGGGGCCAAGAGACCCAGTACTTC

D: TRBD2
V: TRBV27
size: -
J: TRBJ2-2
CDR3: CASSFSSGRIVGELFF
DNA: TGTGCCAGCAGTTTTAGTAGCGGGAGGATTGTCGGGGAGCTGTTTTTT

D: TRBD1
V: TRBV19
size: -
J: TRBJ1-5
CDR3: CASSIVAGGRQPQHF
DNA: TGTGCCAGTAGTATAGTGGCAGGGGGTCGCCAGCCCCAGCATTTT

D: -
V: TRBV28
size: -
J: TRBJ2-7
CDR3: CASAEDNQPYEQYF
DNA: TGTGCCAGCGCAGAGGATAACCAACCCTACGAGCAGTACTTC

D: TRBD2
V: TRBV7-9
size: -
J: TRBJ2-3
CDR3: CASSEGTSGTDTQYF
DNA: TGTGCCAGCAGCGAAGGGACTAGCGGAACAGATACGCAGTATTTT

D: TRBD2
V: TRBV27
size: few
J: TRBJ2-7
CDR3: CASSFWSGGAYEQYF
DNA: TGTGCCAGCAGTTTTTGGAGCGGGGGAGCCTACGAGCAGTACTTC

D: -
V: TRBV7-6
size: -
J: TRBJ2-7
CDR3: CASSPDRAYEQYF
DNA: TGTGCCAGCAGCCCAGACAGAGCCTACGAGCAGTACTTC

D: TRBD2
V: TRBV7-2
size: -
J: TRBJ2-5
CDR3: CASSQRGGWETQYF
DNA: TGTGCCAGCAGCCAGCGGGGGGGTTGGGAGACCCAGTACTTC

D: -
V: TRBV3-1/TRBV3-2
size: -
J: TRBJ2-7
CDR3: CASSQDGTSSHEQYF
DNA: TGTGCCAGCAGCCAAGATGGCACTAGTAGCCACGAGCAGTACTTC

D: -
V: TRBV9
size: -
J: TRBJ2-1
CDR3: CASSVEDEQFF
DNA: TGTGCCAGCAGCGTGGAGGATGAGCAGTTCTTC

D: -
V: TRBV28
size: -
J: TRBJ2-1
CDR3: CASSSGKVSYNEQFF
DNA: TGTGCCAGCAGTTCCGGGAAGGTCTCCTACAATGAGCAGTTCTTC

D: TRBD1
V: TRBV7-9
size: -
J: TRBJ2-1
CDR3: CASSPKLRTGNEQFF
DNA: TGTGCCAGCAGCCCGAAACTAAGGACAGGGAATGAGCAGTTCTTC

D: -
V: TRBV18
size: -
J: TRBJ2-1
CDR3: CASSPPGQPINEQFF
DNA: TGTGCCAGCTCACCACCGGGCCAACCCATCAATGAGCAGTTCTTC

D: -
V: TRBV30
size: -
J: TRBJ1-1
CDR3: CAWSAHRNTEAFF
DNA: TGTGCCTGGAGTGCACACAGGAACACTGAAGCTTTCTTT

D: -
V: TRBV27
size: -
J: TRBJ2-3
CDR3: CASSTPGQHTDTQYF
DNA: TGTGCCAGCAGTACACCGGGACAACACACAGATACGCAGTATTTT

D: -
V: TRBV3-1/TRBV3-2
size: once
J: TRBJ2-7
CDR3: CASSQDISVLYEQYF
DNA: TGTGCCAGCAGCCAAGATATAAGCGTCCTCTACGAGCAGTACTTC

D: TRBD2
V: TRBV28
size: -
J: TRBJ2-2
CDR3: CASSPRVGTSGTLNTGELFF
DNA: TGTGCCAGCAGTCCGCGGGTGGGGACTAGCGGGACCCTGAACACCGGGGAGCTGTTTTTT

D: TRBD1
V: TRBV7-2
size: -
J: TRBJ1-3
CDR3: CASSQGTDSGNTIYF
DNA: TGTGCCAGCAGCCAGGGGACAGACTCTGGAAACACCATATATTTT

D: TRBD1
V: TRBV5-1
size: -
J: TRBJ2-1
CDR3: CASSSGTDSYNEQFF
DNA: TGCGCCAGCAGCTCCGGGACAGATTCCTACAATGAGCAGTTCTTC

D: -
V: TRBV7-6
size: -
J: TRBJ1-1
CDR3: CASSLGSGGGTEAFF
DNA: TGTGCCAGCAGCTTAGGCTCGGGAGGTGGGACTGAAGCTTTCTTT

D: -
V: TRBV21-1
size: -
J: TRBJ2-2
CDR3: CASSKAARGVPNTGELFF
DNA: TGTGCCAGCAGCAAAGCCGCGCGGGGGGTACCGAACACCGGGGAGCTGTTTTTT

D: -
V: TRBV5-1
size: -
J: TRBJ2-7
CDR3: CASSQTTDSYEQYF
DNA: TGCGCCAGCAGCCAAACGACCGACAGCTACGAGCAGTACTTC

D: TRBD2
V: TRBV5-3
size: few
J: TRBJ2-5
CDR3: CARSLGETSNFQETQYF
DNA: TGTGCCAGAAGCTTGGGCGAGACTAGCAATTTCCAAGAGACCCAGTACTTC

D: TRBD2
V: TRBV11-3
size: -
J: TRBJ2-1
CDR3: CASSFRAGGLNEQFF
DNA: TGTGCCAGCAGTTTTCGGGCGGGAGGTCTCAATGAGCAGTTCTTC